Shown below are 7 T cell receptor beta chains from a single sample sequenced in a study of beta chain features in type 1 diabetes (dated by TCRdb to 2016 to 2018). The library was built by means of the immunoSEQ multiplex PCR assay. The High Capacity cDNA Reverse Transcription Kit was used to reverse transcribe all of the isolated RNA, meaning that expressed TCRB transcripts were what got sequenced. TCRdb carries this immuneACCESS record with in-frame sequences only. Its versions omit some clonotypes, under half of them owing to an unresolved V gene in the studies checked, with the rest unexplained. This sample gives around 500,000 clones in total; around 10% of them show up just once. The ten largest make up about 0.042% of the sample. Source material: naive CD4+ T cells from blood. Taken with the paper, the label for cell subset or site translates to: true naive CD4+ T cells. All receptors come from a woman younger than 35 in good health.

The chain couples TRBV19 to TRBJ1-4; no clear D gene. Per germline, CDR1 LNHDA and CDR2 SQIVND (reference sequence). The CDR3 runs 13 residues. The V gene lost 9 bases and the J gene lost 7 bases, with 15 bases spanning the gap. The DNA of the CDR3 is TGTGCCAGCCTCCGGGGTTTCGGTGAAAAACTGTTTTTT. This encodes CASLRGFGEKLFF.

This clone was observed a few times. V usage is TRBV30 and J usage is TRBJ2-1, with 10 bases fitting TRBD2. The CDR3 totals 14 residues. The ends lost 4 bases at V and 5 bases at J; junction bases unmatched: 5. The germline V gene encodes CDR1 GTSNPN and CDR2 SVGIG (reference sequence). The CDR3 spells CAWKRTSGDNEQFF. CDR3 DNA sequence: TGTGCCTGGAAGCGGACTAGCGGAGACAATGAGCAGTTCTTC.

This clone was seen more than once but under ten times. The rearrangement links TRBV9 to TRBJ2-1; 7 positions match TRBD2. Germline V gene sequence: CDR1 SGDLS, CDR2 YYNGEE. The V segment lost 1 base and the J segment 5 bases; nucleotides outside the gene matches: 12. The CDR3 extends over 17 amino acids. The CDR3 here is CASSVFPRASGHNEQFF. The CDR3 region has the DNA TGTGCCAGCAGCGTATTCCCGCGGGCTAGCGGCCACAATGAGCAGTTCTTC.

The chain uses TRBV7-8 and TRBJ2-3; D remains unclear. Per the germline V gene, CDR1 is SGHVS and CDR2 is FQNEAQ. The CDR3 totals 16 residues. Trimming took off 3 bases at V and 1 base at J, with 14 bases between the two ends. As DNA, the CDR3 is TGTGCCAGCAGCTTCGACCCAGGTTTTGGCACAGATACGCAGTATTTT. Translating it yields CASSFDPGFGTDTQYF. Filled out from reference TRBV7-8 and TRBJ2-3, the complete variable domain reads GAGVSQSPRYKVAKRGQDVALRCDPISGHVSLFWYQQALGQGPEFLTYFQNEAQLDKSGLPSDRFFAERPEGSVSTLKIQRTQQEDSAVYLCASSFDPGFGTDTQYFGPGTRLTVL.

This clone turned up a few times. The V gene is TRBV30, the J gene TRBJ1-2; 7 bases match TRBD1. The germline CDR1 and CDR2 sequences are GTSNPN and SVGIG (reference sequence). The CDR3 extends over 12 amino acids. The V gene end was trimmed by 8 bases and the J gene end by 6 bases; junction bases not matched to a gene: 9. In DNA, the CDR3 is TGTGCCGGATACCGGGGACAGAATGGCTACACCTTC. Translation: CAGYRGQNGYTF. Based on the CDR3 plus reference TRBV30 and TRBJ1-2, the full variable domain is SQTIHQWPATLVQPVGSPLSLECTVEGTSNPNLYWYRQAAGRGLQLLFYSVGIGQISSEVPQNLSASRPQDRQFILSSKKLLLSDSGFYLCAGYRGQNGYTFGSGTRLTVV.

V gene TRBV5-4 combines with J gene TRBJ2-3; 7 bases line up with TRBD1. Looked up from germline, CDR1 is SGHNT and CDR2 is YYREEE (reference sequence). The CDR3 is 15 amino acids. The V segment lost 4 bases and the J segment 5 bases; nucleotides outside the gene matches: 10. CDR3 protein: CASSHTKGAGDTQYF. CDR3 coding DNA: TGTGCCAGCAGCCATACTAAGGGGGCAGGAGATACGCAGTATTTT.

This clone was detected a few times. DNA for the CDR3: TGTGCCATCAGTGGGGGAGAAGGGTACGAGCAGTACTTC. Its translation is CAISGGEGYEQYF. This rearrangement joins TRBV10-3 to TRBJ2-7, with a possible D match to TRBD2 (5 bases). CDR3 length: 13 residues. Trimming removed 4 bases from V and 4 bases from J, with 11 bases in between. Germline values: CDR1 ENHRY, CDR2 SYGVKD.